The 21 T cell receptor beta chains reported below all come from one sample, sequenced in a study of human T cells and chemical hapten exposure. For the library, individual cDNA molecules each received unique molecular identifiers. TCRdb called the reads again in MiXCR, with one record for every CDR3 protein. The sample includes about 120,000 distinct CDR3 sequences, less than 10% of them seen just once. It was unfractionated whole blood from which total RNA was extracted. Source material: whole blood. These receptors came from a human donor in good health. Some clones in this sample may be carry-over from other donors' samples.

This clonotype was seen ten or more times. DNA for the CDR3: TGCAGCGTCGAGTCGGCCGACAGGAACACTGAAGCTTTCTTT. As protein: CSVESADRNTEAFF. The V call is TRBV29-1, the J call TRBJ1-1; weak D call: TRBD1 (5 bases). V was clipped by 6 bases and J by 1 base, with 15 bases between them. CDR3 size: 14 residues. CDR1 and CDR2 (germline): SQVTM, ANQGSEA. Full variable domain (remainder filled in from reference TRBV29-1 and TRBJ1-1): SAVISQKPSRDICQRGTSLTIQCQVDSQVTMMFWYRQQPGQSLTLIATANQGSEATYESGFVIDKFPISRPNLTFSTLTVSNMSPEDSSIYLCSVESADRNTEAFFGQGTRLTVV.

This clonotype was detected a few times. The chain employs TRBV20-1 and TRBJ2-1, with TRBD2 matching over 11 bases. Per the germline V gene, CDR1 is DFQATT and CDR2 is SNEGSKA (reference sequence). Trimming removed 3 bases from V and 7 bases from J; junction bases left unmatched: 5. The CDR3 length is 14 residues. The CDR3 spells CSARDSGRANEQFF. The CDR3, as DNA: TGCAGTGCTAGGGATAGCGGGAGGGCGAATGAGCAGTTCTTC.

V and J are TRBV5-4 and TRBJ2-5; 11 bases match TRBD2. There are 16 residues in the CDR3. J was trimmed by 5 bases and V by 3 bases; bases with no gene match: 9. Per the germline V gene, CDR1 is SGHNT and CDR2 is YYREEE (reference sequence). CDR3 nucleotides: TGTGCCAGCAGCTACCTAGCGGGAGGCCCGGCGGAGACCCAGTACTTC. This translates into CASSYLAGGPAETQYF.

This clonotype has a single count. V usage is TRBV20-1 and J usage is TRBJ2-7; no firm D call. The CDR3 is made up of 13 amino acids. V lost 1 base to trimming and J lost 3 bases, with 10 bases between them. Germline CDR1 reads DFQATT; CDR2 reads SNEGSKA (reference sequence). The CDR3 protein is CSARAGLGYEQYF. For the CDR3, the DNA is TGCAGTGCTAGAGCCGGTTTGGGCTACGAGCAGTACTTC.

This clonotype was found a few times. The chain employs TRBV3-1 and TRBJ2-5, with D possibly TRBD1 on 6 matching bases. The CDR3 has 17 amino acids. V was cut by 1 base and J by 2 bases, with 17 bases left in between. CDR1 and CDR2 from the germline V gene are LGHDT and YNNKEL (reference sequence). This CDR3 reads CASSQVQGRLGQETQYF. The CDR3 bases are TGTGCCAGCAGCCAAGTCCAGGGGCGCTTAGGTCAAGAGACCCAGTACTTC.

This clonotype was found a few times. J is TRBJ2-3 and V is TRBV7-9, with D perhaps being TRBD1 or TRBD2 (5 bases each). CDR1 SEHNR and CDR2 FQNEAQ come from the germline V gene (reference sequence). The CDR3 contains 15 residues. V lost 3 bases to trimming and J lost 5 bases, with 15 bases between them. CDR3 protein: CASSFQRRQGDTQYF. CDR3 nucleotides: TGTGCCAGCAGCTTCCAAAGGAGGCAGGGAGATACGCAGTATTTT.

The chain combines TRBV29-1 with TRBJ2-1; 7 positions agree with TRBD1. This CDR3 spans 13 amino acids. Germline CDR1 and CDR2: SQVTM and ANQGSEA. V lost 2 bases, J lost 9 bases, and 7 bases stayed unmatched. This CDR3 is CSVELPDRVEQFF. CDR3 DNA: TGCAGCGTTGAACTACCCGACAGGGTTGAGCAGTTCTTC.

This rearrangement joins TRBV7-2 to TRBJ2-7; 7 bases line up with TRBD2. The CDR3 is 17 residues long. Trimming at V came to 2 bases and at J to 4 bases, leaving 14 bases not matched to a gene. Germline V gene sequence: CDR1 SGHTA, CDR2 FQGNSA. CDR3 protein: CASSLLSGGSPGYEQYF. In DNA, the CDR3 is TGTGCCAGCAGCTTACTATCTGGCGGGAGCCCCGGGTACGAGCAGTACTTC.

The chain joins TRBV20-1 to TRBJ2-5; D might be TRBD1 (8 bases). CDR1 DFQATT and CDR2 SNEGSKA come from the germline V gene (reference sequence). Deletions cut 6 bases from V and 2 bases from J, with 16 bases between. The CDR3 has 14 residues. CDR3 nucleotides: TGCAGTGCCCGCGGACAGGGAGGGCAAGAGACCCAGTACTTC. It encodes CSARGQGGQETQYF.

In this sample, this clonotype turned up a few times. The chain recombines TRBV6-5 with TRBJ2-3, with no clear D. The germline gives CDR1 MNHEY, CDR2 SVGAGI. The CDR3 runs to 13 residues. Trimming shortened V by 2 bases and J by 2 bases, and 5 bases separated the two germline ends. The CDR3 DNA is TGTGCCAGCAGTTACAGCCACACAGATACGCAGTATTTT. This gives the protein CASSYSHTDTQYF.

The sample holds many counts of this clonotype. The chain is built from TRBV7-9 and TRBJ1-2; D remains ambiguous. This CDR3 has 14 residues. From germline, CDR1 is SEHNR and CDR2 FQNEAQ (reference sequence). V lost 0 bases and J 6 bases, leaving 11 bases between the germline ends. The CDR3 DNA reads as TGTGCCAGCAGCTTAGCTGAAACATCCGATGGCTACACCTTC. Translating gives CASSLAETSDGYTF.

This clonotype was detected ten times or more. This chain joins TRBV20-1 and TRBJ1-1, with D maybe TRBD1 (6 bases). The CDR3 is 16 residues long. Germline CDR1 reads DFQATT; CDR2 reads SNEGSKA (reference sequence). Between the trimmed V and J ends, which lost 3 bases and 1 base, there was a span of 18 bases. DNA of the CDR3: TGCAGTGCTAGGTCCCACGCGACAGGACCGAACACTGAAGCTTTCTTT. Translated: CSARSHATGPNTEAFF.

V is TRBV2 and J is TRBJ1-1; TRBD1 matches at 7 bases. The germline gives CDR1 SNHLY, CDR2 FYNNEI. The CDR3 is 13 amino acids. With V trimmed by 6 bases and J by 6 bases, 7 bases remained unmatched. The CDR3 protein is CASRGDRDAEAFF. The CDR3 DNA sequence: TGTGCCAGCAGGGGAGACAGGGACGCTGAAGCTTTCTTT.

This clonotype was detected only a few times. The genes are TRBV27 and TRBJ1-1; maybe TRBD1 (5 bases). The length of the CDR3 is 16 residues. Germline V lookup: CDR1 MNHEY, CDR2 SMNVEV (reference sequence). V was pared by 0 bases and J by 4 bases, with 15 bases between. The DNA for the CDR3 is TGTGCCAGCAGTTTATCTACCCCGGGGGGACCCACTGAAGCTTTCTTT. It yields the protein CASSLSTPGGPTEAFF.

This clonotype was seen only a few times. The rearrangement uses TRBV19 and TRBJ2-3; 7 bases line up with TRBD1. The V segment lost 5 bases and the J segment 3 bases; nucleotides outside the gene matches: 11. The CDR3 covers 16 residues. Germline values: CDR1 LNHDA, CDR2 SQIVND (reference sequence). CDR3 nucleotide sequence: TGTGCCAGTAGTGCCCAGACAGGGTACGCGACAGATACGCAGTATTTT. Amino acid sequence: CASSAQTGYATDTQYF.

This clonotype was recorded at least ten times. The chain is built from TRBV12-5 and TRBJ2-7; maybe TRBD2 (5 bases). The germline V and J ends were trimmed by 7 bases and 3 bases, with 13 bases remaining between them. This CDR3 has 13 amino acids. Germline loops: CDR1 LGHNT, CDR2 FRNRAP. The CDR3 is CASAPGVLYEQYF. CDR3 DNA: TGTGCTAGTGCCCCCGGGGTTCTCTACGAGCAGTACTTC.

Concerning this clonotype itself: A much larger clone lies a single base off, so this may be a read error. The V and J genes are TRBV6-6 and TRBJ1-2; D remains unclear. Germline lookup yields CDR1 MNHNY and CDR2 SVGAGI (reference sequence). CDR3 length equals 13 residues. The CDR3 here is CASRGIGVDGYPF. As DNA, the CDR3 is TGTGCCAGCAGGGGTATTGGGGTCGATGGCTACCCCTTC.

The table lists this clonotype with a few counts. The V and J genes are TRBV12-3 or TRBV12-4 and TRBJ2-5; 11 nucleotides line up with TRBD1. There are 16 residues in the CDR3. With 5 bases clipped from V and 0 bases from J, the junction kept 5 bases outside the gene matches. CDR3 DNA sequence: TGTGCCAGCAGTCCGGGACAGGGGGACCACCAAGAGACCCAGTACTTC. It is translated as CASSPGQGDHQETQYF.

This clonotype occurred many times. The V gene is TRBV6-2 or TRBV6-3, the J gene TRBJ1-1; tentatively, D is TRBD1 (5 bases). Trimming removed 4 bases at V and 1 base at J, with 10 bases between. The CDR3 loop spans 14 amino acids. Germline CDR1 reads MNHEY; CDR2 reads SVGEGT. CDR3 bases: TGTGCCAGCAGTTGGCTAGACAGGAACACTGAAGCTTTCTTT. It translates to CASSWLDRNTEAFF.

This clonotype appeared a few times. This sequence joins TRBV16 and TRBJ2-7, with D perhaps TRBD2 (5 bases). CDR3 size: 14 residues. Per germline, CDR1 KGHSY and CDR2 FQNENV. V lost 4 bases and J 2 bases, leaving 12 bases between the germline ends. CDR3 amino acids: CASSPLGETYEQYF. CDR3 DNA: TGTGCCAGCAGCCCTCTTGGGGAGACCTACGAGCAGTACTTC.

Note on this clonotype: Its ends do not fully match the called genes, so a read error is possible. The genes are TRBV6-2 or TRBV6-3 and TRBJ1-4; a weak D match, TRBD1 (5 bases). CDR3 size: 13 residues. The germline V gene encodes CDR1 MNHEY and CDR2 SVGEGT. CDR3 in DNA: TGTGCCAGCAGTTCCGACAGAAATGAAAAACTGTATTTT. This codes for CASSSDRNEKLYF.